This T cell receptor beta chain stems from a study of T cell responses to AZD1222 COVID-19 vaccine. The assay was immunoSEQ multiplex PCR, and TCRdb's table has in-frame clones only and misses some. This table has 65,000 to 80,000 clones, 83% appearing once. This CDR3 region has 16 residues. J was trimmed by 5 bases and V by 0 bases; bases with no gene match: 7. Germline assignment: CDR1 SGHNT and CDR2 YYREEE (reference sequence). In regard to this clone: Antigen specificity is unknown.

Second doses were pooled across both intervals (about 4 or about 12 weeks). Study conclusions and caveats: Vaccine-associated CD4 TCRs spanned spike, dominant at 160-218 and 743-854. Just five or six AZD1222 recipients were seropositive at baseline. Reportedly, nearly half the spike-specific TCRs target unmutated variant regions.

This rearrangement joins TRBV5-4 to TRBJ2-1, with 8 bases aligning to TRBD2. Sequences were derived from peripheral blood, sampled 28 days after the second AZD1222 dose. The source is an adult who received the AZD1222 COVID-19 vaccine. The CDR3: CASSLVGTRANNEQFF. In DNA form, the CDR3 reads TGTGCCAGCAGCTTGGTCGGGACTAGAGCCAACAATGAGCAGTTCTTC. Together with reference TRBV5-4 and TRBJ2-1, the CDR3 gives the full variable domain: ETGVTQSPTHLIKTRGQQVTLRCSSQSGHNTVSWYQQALGQGPQFIFQYYREEENGRGNFPPRFSGLQFPNYSSELNVNALELDDSALYLCASSLVGTRANNEQFFGPGTRLTVL.